This record looks at one TCR beta chain sequence and its context. Its antigen is still unknown. This CDR3 has 13 residues. V lost 5 bases and J 2 bases, leaving 9 bases between the germline ends. Germline CDR1 reads SGHTA; CDR2 reads FQGTGA. Profiling relied on immunoSEQ multiplex PCR, and the TCRdb table lists in-frame clones only, not all of them. The sample has around 130,000 clones; 88% are singletons. This specimen belongs to a study of T cell responses to AZD1222 COVID-19 vaccine. Study results and limitations: Receipt of two AZD1222 doses was followed by a rise in Spike-specific TCR breadth and depth.

The starting material was peripheral blood, obtained on day 0 of MenACWY control vaccination. The TCR comes from an adult in good health. The V and J genes are TRBV7-3 and TRBJ1-1; tentatively, D is TRBD1 (5 bases). The chain's CDR3 is CASSPGPNTEAFF. CDR3 DNA: TGTGCCAGCAGCCCGGGACCTAACACTGAAGCTTTCTTT.